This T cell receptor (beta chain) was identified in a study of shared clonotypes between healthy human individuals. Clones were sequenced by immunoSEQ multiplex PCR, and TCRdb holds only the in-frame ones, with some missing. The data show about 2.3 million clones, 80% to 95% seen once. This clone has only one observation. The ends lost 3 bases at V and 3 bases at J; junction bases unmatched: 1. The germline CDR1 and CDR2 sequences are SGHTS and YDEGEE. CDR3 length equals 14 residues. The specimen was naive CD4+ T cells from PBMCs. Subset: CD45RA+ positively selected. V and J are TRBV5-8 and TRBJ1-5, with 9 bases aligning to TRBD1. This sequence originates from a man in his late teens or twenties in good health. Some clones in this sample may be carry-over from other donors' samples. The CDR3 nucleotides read TGTGCCAGCAGCTGGACAGGGGACAATCAGCCCCAGCATTTT. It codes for CASSWTGDNQPQHF.